What follows describes a single TCR beta chain. V was trimmed by 6 bases and J by 3 bases, leaving 17 bases between them. The length of the CDR3 is 15 residues. Germline V lookup: CDR1 MDHEN, CDR2 SYDVKM. Original processing methods: Estimated nucleated cell counts came from reference gene primer amplification. Produced via immunoSEQ multiplex PCR; TCRdb's table is partial and in-frame only. Clone size and the V and J calls come from that table; the DNA yielded D and trimming. The sample lists under 300,000 clones, approximately 86% seen once, with more than 5% in the top ten. Those enrolled, adults aged about 18 to 89 years, came from 25 or so US areas. The data were taken from a study of blood T cell repertoires in COVID-19. Across the whole study: Both acute and convalescent COVID-19 samples were obtained from the United States, Italy and Spain. Sample material is recorded as cDNA or gDNA derived from T cells, B-cell-depleted T cells, or PBMCs.

The sample taken for sequencing was PBMCs or T cells enriched from blood (not recorded which). The rearrangement uses TRBV28 and TRBJ2-5; D might be TRBD1 (6 bases). This sequence originates from a woman between 25 and 40 years old with acute COVID-19. The CDR3 DNA sequence: TGTGCCAGCAGAGGATGGGGGCTAGCAGAAGAGACCCAGTACTTC. Its protein product is CASRGWGLAEETQYF. The whole variable domain, filled in from reference TRBV28 and TRBJ2-5, reads DVKVTQSSRYLVKRTGEKVFLECVQDMDHENMFWYRQDPGLGLRLIYFSYDVKMKEKGDIPEGYSVSREKKERFSLILESASTNQTSMYLCASRGWGLAEETQYFGPGTRLLVL.